A single sample is the source of the 23 T cell receptor beta chains below, sequenced in a study of beta chain features in type 1 diabetes. Since all of the isolated RNA was reverse transcribed, expressed TCRB transcripts were what got sequenced. Produced via immunoSEQ multiplex PCR; TCRdb's table is partial and in-frame only. The data hold under 450,000 clones, with over 12% observed a single time. The sequenced material came from naive CD4+ T cells from blood. These receptors originate from a woman aged 18-29 years in good health.

This clone was observed a handful of times. The chain links TRBV18 to TRBJ1-2; 8 nucleotides align to TRBD1. Germline assignment: CDR1 KGHSH and CDR2 LQKENI. CDR3 length: 12 residues. V was pared by 5 bases and J by 7 bases, with 3 bases of the junction left unmatched. CDR3 coding DNA: TGTGCCAGCTCAACAGGGGGTCCTGGCTACACCTTC. As protein: CASSTGGPGYTF.

This clone was seen more than once but under ten times. This chain links TRBV4-3 with TRBJ2-7; D may be TRBD1 (6 bases). CDR1 and CDR2 (germline): LGHNA, YSLEER. Trimming took off 1 base at V and 2 bases at J, with 18 bases between the two ends. This CDR3 region has 17 residues. In DNA form, the CDR3 reads TGCGCCAGCAGCCAAGGGTCGACAGGTCTTGATACCTACGAGCAGTACTTC. Translating gives CASSQGSTGLDTYEQYF.

The chain carries TRBV9 and TRBJ2-1; the D gene is possibly TRBD1 (6 bases). The CDR3 loop spans 15 amino acids. Trimming shortened V by 3 bases and J by 5 bases, and 15 bases separated the two germline ends. Germline CDR1 reads SGDLS; CDR2 reads YYNGEE. The CDR3 protein is CASSALTRDNNEQFF. CDR3 DNA: TGTGCCAGCAGCGCCCTTACTAGGGACAACAATGAGCAGTTCTTC.

The chain carries TRBV4-2 and TRBJ2-1, with D possibly matching TRBD2 (6 bases). The ends were cut back, 0 bases at V and 2 bases at J, with 8 bases in the middle. Germline CDR1 LGHNA, CDR2 YNFKEQ. CDR3 size: 15 residues. CDR3 DNA sequence: TGTGCCAGCAGCCAAGATGGGAGGACCTACAATGAGCAGTTCTTC. Its protein product is CASSQDGRTYNEQFF.

The chain has TRBV29-1 and TRBJ1-1, with TRBD1 matching over 8 bases. The CDR3 loop spans 12 amino acids. The V and J ends lost 6 bases and 4 bases, in that order; junction bases with no gene match: 4. Germline V gene sequence: CDR1 SQVTM, CDR2 ANQGSEA. As DNA, the CDR3 is TGCAGCGTACAGGGGGTCGGCACTGAAGCTTTCTTT. As protein: CSVQGVGTEAFF.

This rearrangement joins TRBV9 to TRBJ1-2, with 9 bases identical to TRBD1. This CDR3 comprises 16 residues. The ends lost 4 bases at V and 7 bases at J; junction bases unmatched: 14. Per germline, CDR1 SGDLS and CDR2 YYNGEE. CDR3 DNA sequence: TGTGCCAGCAGCCTTAAAATGATACAGGGGGCTTCTGGCTACACCTTC. Amino acids: CASSLKMIQGASGYTF.

This clone was seen more than once but under ten times. The chain combines TRBV2 with TRBJ2-7, with 9 bases lining up with TRBD2. The germline CDR1 and CDR2 sequences are SNHLY and FYNNEI. CDR3 size: 15 residues. Losses at the gene ends were 5 bases for V and 3 bases for J; bases not matched to a gene: 8. Written as DNA, the CDR3 is TGTGCCAGCAGTCCCACTAGCGGGCACCGCTACGAGCAGTACTTC. Its translation is CASSPTSGHRYEQYF.

The rearrangement links TRBV14 to TRBJ1-2; D gene uncertain. CDR3 size: 15 residues. Deletions cut 1 base from V and 5 bases from J, with 14 bases between. Germline assignment: CDR1 SGHDN and CDR2 FVKESK. CDR3 amino acids: CASSQGSSHPYGYTF. As DNA, the CDR3 is TGTGCCAGCAGCCAAGGGAGTTCGCACCCGTATGGCTACACCTTC.

V usage is TRBV5-1 and J usage is TRBJ1-1; tentative D call: TRBD1 (5 bases). The germline gives CDR1 SGHRS, CDR2 YFSETQ. The CDR3 is 16 residues long. The V gene lost 1 base and the J gene lost 4 bases, with 17 bases spanning the gap. The DNA of the CDR3 is TGCGCCAGCAGCTTGATGTCAGGGCCCGGTGGCACTGAAGCTTTCTTT. This gives the protein CASSLMSGPGGTEAFF.

V usage is TRBV5-4 and J usage is TRBJ1-1; the D gene is possibly TRBD1 (6 bases). The V and J ends lost 4 bases and 8 bases respectively, with 12 bases between them. The germline CDR1 and CDR2 sequences are SGHNT and YYREEE (reference sequence). The CDR3 spans 12 residues. CDR3 in amino acids: CASSPIQGEAFF. Written as DNA, the CDR3 is TGTGCCAGCAGCCCAATACAGGGAGAAGCTTTCTTT. Filled out from reference TRBV5-4 and TRBJ1-1, the complete variable domain reads ETGVTQSPTHLIKTRGQQVTLRCSSQSGHNTVSWYQQALGQGPQFIFQYYREEENGRGNFPPRFSGLQFPNYSSELNVNALELDDSALYLCASSPIQGEAFFGQGTRLTVV.

This clone was counted only a few times. The V gene is TRBV18, the J gene TRBJ2-7; 9 bases match TRBD1. V gave up 6 bases and J gave up 3 bases; unmatched junction bases: 3. Germline CDR1 is KGHSH and CDR2 is LQKENI. This CDR3 has 13 residues. The CDR3 DNA follows: TGTGCCAGCTCGGGACAGGGAAGCTACGAGCAGTACTTC. This gives the protein CASSGQGSYEQYF.

The DNA for the CDR3 is TGCGCCAGCAGCTTGGCCACAGGGTTGAACACTGAAGCTTTCTTT. It translates to CASSLATGLNTEAFF. The V and J genes are TRBV5-1 and TRBJ1-1, with D perhaps TRBD1 (6 bases). The V end was cut by 0 bases, the J end by 0 bases, with 9 bases between. The CDR3 runs to 15 residues. Germline V gene sequence: CDR1 SGHRS, CDR2 YFSETQ. Together with reference TRBV5-1 and TRBJ1-1, the CDR3 gives the full variable domain: KAGVTQTPRYLIKTRGQQVTLSCSPISGHRSVSWYQQTPGQGLQFLFEYFSETQRNKGNFPGRFSGRQFSNSRSEMNVSTLELGDSALYLCASSLATGLNTEAFFGQGTRLTVV.

The table lists this clone with a few counts. The V gene is TRBV5-1, the J gene TRBJ1-1; no firm D call. V was cut by 2 bases and J by 1 base, with 12 bases left in between. The germline gives CDR1 SGHRS, CDR2 YFSETQ. The CDR3 loop spans 15 amino acids. In nucleotides, the CDR3 is TGCGCCAGCAGCTTTCAGCCAGGAGGGAACACTGAAGCTTTCTTT. It is translated as CASSFQPGGNTEAFF.

This clone was seen a handful of times. This chain links TRBV28 with TRBJ1-2; a weak D match, TRBD1 (5 bases). In germline, CDR1 is MDHEN, CDR2 SYDVKM. This CDR3 spans 15 amino acids. With 3 bases removed from V and 0 bases from J, the gap between germline ends came to 11 bases. In DNA form, the CDR3 reads TGTGCCAGCAGTTTGGGGCAGGCGTCTAACTATGGCTACACCTTC. Residues: CASSLGQASNYGYTF.

This sequence joins TRBV7-6 and TRBJ2-1; 9 nucleotides agree with TRBD2. The CDR3 runs 15 residues. CDR1 and CDR2 from the germline V gene are SGHVS and FNYEAQ. The ends lost 3 bases at V and 8 bases at J; junction bases unmatched: 8. This CDR3 is CASSFKGLAVDEQFF. The CDR3 nucleotides read TGTGCCAGCAGCTTTAAGGGACTAGCTGTAGATGAGCAGTTCTTC.

The V call is TRBV29-1, the J call TRBJ2-3; 12 bases are a match to TRBD2. This CDR3 comprises 14 residues. CDR1 SQVTM and CDR2 ANQGSEA come from the germline V gene. J was trimmed by 4 bases and V by 8 bases; bases with no gene match: 7. CDR3 loop: CSFLAGGPPDTQYF. The CDR3 DNA sequence: TGCAGCTTCCTAGCGGGAGGGCCACCAGATACGCAGTATTTT.

This clone was picked up a small number of times. The chain recombines TRBV29-1 with TRBJ1-1, with D hard to call. Trimming cost V 4 bases and J 0 bases, with 6 bases left between them. Per the germline V gene, CDR1 is SQVTM and CDR2 is ANQGSEA. This CDR3 is 12 amino acids long. CDR3 protein: CSVANMNTEAFF. DNA for the CDR3: TGCAGCGTTGCTAATATGAACACTGAAGCTTTCTTT.

This clone was found a few times. This rearrangement joins TRBV29-1 to TRBJ1-5; D possibly corresponds to TRBD1 (5 bases). The V gene lost 6 bases and the J gene lost 3 bases, with 15 bases spanning the gap. CDR3 length equals 14 residues. Germline V gene sequence: CDR1 SQVTM, CDR2 ANQGSEA. The CDR3 DNA reads as TGCAGCGTCAAGTCATCAGGGCCCAATCAGCCCCAGCATTTT. Its protein product is CSVKSSGPNQPQHF.

The chain couples TRBV30 to TRBJ2-7; a possible D gene is TRBD2 (6 bases). V lost 2 bases and J 3 bases, leaving 17 bases between the germline ends. The CDR3 is made up of 15 amino acids. Germline V gives CDR1 GTSNPN, CDR2 SVGIG (reference sequence). The CDR3 here is CAWSPPLAISYEQYF. CDR3 coding DNA: TGTGCCTGGAGTCCGCCCCTAGCGATCAGCTACGAGCAGTACTTC. Together with reference TRBV30 and TRBJ2-7, the CDR3 gives the full variable domain: SQTIHQWPATLVQPVGSPLSLECTVEGTSNPNLYWYRQAAGRGLQLLFYSVGIGQISSEVPQNLSASRPQDRQFILSSKKLLLSDSGFYLCAWSPPLAISYEQYFGPGTRLTVT.

This clone was seen a few times. CDR3: CASSPRQAVNEKLFF. CDR3 in DNA: TGTGCCAGCAGTCCGCGACAGGCAGTTAATGAAAAACTGTTTTTT. The chain couples TRBV27 to TRBJ1-4; a possible D gene is TRBD1 (6 bases). V lost 5 bases, J lost 4 bases, and 14 bases lay in between. The germline V gene encodes CDR1 MNHEY and CDR2 SMNVEV (reference sequence). There are 15 residues in the CDR3.

The rearrangement uses TRBV18 and TRBJ1-1, with D possibly being TRBD1 (6 bases). The CDR3 has 16 residues. Trimming removed 1 base from V and 5 bases from J, with 17 bases in between. Per the germline V gene, CDR1 is KGHSH and CDR2 is LQKENI. Written as DNA, the CDR3 is TGTGCCAGCTCACCACTACAGGGCCCAGGCGCGACTGAAGCTTTCTTT. Protein: CASSPLQGPGATEAFF.

The gene calls are TRBV20-1 and TRBJ2-7; D possibly corresponds to TRBD1 (5 bases). This CDR3 is built from 11 residues. Looked up from germline, CDR1 is DFQATT and CDR2 is SNEGSKA (reference sequence). V was pared by 5 bases and J by 9 bases, with 14 bases between. CDR3 DNA: TGCAGTGCTTCCCCGCAGGGCCGGCAGTACTTC. It encodes CSASPQGRQYF.

The CDR3 coding sequence is TGTGCCAGCTCACCACAAGAACCGTCGGGTTACGAGCAGTACTTC. Translation: CASSPQEPSGYEQYF. This chain connects TRBV18 to TRBJ2-7; D gene ambiguous. The CDR3 runs to 15 residues. With 1 base removed from V and 4 bases from J, the gap between germline ends came to 14 bases. Germline V gene lookup returns CDR1 KGHSH and CDR2 LQKENI. The full variable domain, in which reference TRBV18 and TRBJ2-7 provide the parts outside the CDR3, is NAGVMQNPRHLVRRRGQEARLRCSPMKGHSHVYWYRQLPEEGLKFMVYLQKENIIDESGMPKERFSAEFPKEGPSILRIQQVVRGDSAAYFCASSPQEPSGYEQYFGPGTRLTVT.